This T cell receptor (beta chain) was sequenced in a study of T-cell memory formation after mild COVID-19. General study findings and limits: Chiefly within CM and EM were the contracting CD4+ clones; CD8+ ones were within EMRA. The finding that pre-infection memory included some responding clones suggested that cross-reactive memory joined.

Trimming pared 1 base from V and 11 bases from J, leaving 17 bases between. CDR1 is LGHNA and CDR2 is YSLEER in the germline V gene. CDR3 size: 14 residues. In the case of this clonotype: Its target is not known.

TCRdb independently ran MiXCR on the 5' RACE reads; one entry per CDR3 protein. The table has roughly 130,000 distinct CDR3 sequences, about 18% seen once; the top ten hold around 4.8%. This receptor was taken from a man younger than 30 who had mild COVID-19 (a few samples of this study predate the infection). Cell type and time point are not known. Sequencing was performed on PBMCs or a T cell subset sorted from them (not recorded which). The chain recombines TRBV4-3 with TRBJ1-1, with D possibly matching TRBD1 (6 bases). The CDR3 DNA sequence: TGCGCCAGCAGCCAAGGGGCAGGGGACTTGAGGGCTTTCTTT. It yields the protein CASSQGAGDLRAFF.